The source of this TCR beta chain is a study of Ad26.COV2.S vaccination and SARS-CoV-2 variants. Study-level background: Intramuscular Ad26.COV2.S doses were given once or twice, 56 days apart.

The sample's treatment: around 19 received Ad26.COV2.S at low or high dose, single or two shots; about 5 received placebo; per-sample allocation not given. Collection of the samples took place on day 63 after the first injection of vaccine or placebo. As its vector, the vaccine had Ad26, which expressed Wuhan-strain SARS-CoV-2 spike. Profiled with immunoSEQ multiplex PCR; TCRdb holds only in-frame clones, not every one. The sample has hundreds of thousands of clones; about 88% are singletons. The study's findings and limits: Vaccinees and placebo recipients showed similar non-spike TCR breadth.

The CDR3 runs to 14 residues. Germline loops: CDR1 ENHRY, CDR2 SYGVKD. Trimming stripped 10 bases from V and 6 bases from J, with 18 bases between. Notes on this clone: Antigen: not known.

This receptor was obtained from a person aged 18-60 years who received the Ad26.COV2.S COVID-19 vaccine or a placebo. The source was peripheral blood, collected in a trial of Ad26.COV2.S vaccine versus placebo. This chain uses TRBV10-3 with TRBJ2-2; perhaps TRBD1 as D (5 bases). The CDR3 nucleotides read TGTGCCAGCTCAGAAACGCAGGGTGCCGGGGAGCTGTTTTTT. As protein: CASSETQGAGELFF.